A selection of T cell receptor beta chains follows, all from one sample in a study of shared clonotypes between healthy human individuals. Sequencing used immunoSEQ multiplex PCR; TCRdb keeps in-frame clones, though not all of them. The repertoire consists of some 2,000,000 clones, with 95% occurring once and the leading ten covering roughly 0.13%. Sequenced material: naive CD4+ T cells sorted from blood. The receptors stem from a young man in good health. CDR3s include the opening cysteine and the closing phenylalanine or tryptophan. D genes are given only for firm matches. A clone size is listed for some rows: how often the clone was seen (once, few, many), or a class if it is expanded.

clone_size,j_call,v_call,d_call,cdr3_nt,cdr3_aa
-,TRBJ2-7,TRBV30,TRBD1,TGTGCCTGGAGTGGTGGGCAGGGGGCCCCCTACGAGCAGTACTTC,CAWSGGQGAPYEQYF
-,TRBJ2-7,TRBV11-1,-,TGTGCCAGCGTGGGGGCCTCCTACGAGCAGTACTTC,CASVGASYEQYF
-,TRBJ2-7,TRBV18,TRBD1,TGTGCCAGCTCACCAAAGACAGGGTGGTACGAGCAGTACTTC,CASSPKTGWYEQYF
-,TRBJ2-1,TRBV28,TRBD2,TGTGCCAGCAGTTTATGGGGACTAGCGGGGGGGCTCTATGAGCAGTTCTTC,CASSLWGLAGGLYEQFF
-,TRBJ2-1,TRBV10-3,TRBD2,TGTGCCACGAGCGGGGGGGGCGGTAATGAGCAGTTCTTC,CATSGGGGNEQFF
-,TRBJ2-2,TRBV19,-,TGTGCCAGTAGTGGGGGACCGCCGAACACCGGGGAGCTGTTTTTT,CASSGGPPNTGELFF
-,TRBJ2-7,TRBV7-9,TRBD1,TGTGCCAGCAGCTCTACGCCGGGACAGGGTTCCTACGAGCAGTACTTC,CASSSTPGQGSYEQYF
-,TRBJ2-7,TRBV25-1,TRBD1,TGTGCCAGCAGTGACCGGACCGGGACAGGGGGCTACGAGCAGTACTTC,CASSDRTGTGGYEQYF
once,TRBJ1-4,TRBV6-6,TRBD1,TGTGCCAGCAGTCCAACTGACAGGGCAAAACTGTTTTTT,CASSPTDRAKLFF
-,TRBJ2-7,TRBV11-2,-,TGTGCCAGCAGCCCACAAATTAGTTCCTACGAGCAGTACTTC,CASSPQISSYEQYF
once,TRBJ2-7,TRBV10-1,-,TGCGCCAGCAGTGGTCAACTAGCTGTGGAGCAGTACTTC,CASSGQLAVEQYF
few,TRBJ1-6,TRBV6-5,-,TGTGCCAGCAGTTACTTCCCGAGGGGGTCACCCCTCCACTTT,CASSYFPRGSPLHF
-,TRBJ2-1,TRBV10-3,-,TGTGCCATCAGTGAGCTCTTGGACATCTTCAATGAGCAGTTCTTC,CAISELLDIFNEQFF
-,TRBJ1-2,TRBV7-2,-,TGTGCCAGCAGCCCCGTGGGGACCAACTATGGCTACACCTTC,CASSPVGTNYGYTF
-,TRBJ1-5,TRBV10-3,TRBD1,TGTGCCATCAGCGGGACAGGGAATAGCAATCAGCCCCAGCATTTT,CAISGTGNSNQPQHF